The 2 T cell receptor beta chains below all came from one sample that was sequenced in a study of blood T cell repertoires in COVID-19. Generated by immunoSEQ multiplex PCR, the TCRdb table keeps only in-frame clones and is missing some. The sample includes 400,000 to 450,000 clones, 90% of them seen just once. Sequencing input: PBMCs or T cells enriched from blood (not recorded which). These receptors all come from a man aged 18-30 years who had recovered from COVID-19.

V usage is TRBV5-4 and J usage is TRBJ1-1; maybe TRBD1 (6 bases). From germline, CDR1 is SGHNT and CDR2 YYREEE (reference sequence). This CDR3 spans 13 amino acids. Trimming stripped 9 bases from V and 1 base from J, with 13 bases between. DNA of the CDR3: TGTGCCACCACTACAGGGACGAACACTGAAGCTTTCTTT. Translated, it gives CATTTGTNTEAFF. Using reference TRBV5-4 and TRBJ1-1 for the parts outside the CDR3, the full variable domain is ETGVTQSPTHLIKTRGQQVTLRCSSQSGHNTVSWYQQALGQGPQFIFQYYREEENGRGNFPPRFSGLQFPNYSSELNVNALELDDSALYLCATTTGTNTEAFFGQGTRLTVV.

In its sample, this clone was seen a few times. This chain joins TRBV10-3 and TRBJ1-2; TRBD1 agrees at 7 bases. CDR1 and CDR2 (germline): ENHRY, SYGVKD. CDR3 length: 12 residues. V shed 4 bases and J 8 bases; nucleotides not matched to a gene: 4. CDR3 DNA sequence: TGTGCCATCAGTGCCCGGGACAGAGGCTACACCTTC. Its translation: CAISARDRGYTF.